Listed below are T cell receptor beta chains from one sample, sequenced in a study of T cells in localized non-small cell lung cancer. Sequencing was performed with immunoSEQ multiplex PCR; in TCRdb, only in-frame clones are kept and a portion is missing. The sample has 30,000 to 40,000 clones; 86% are singletons. The specimen was peripheral blood mononuclear cells, collected before any cancer treatment. All receptors derive from a male donor at least 60 years old with stage II lung adenocarcinoma. CDR3s include the opening cysteine and the closing phenylalanine or tryptophan. A D gene is named only where the DNA matches it firmly. A row's size may be missing; if present it is once, few, many or a size class.

j_gene: TRBJ2-1
v_gene: TRBV5-4
d_gene: TRBD2
abundance: -
CDR3nt: TGTGCCAGCAGCCAGACTAGCGGGGGGTGGGATGAGCAGTTCTTC
CDR3aa: CASSQTSGGWDEQFF

j_gene: TRBJ2-7
v_gene: TRBV11-2
d_gene: -
abundance: -
CDR3nt: TGTGCCAGCAGCTTAATAGGGCTTGAGCAGTACTTC
CDR3aa: CASSLIGLEQYF

j_gene: TRBJ2-1
v_gene: TRBV7-2
d_gene: TRBD2
abundance: -
CDR3nt: TGTGCCAGCAGCTTAGCCTTACTAGCGGCCCGCTACAATGAGCAGTTCTTC
CDR3aa: CASSLALLAARYNEQFF

j_gene: TRBJ2-5
v_gene: TRBV5-6
d_gene: -
abundance: -
CDR3nt: TGTGCCAGCAGCTCGCCCAGGTGGGGGCTGGGAGAGACCCAGTACTTC
CDR3aa: CASSSPRWGLGETQYF

j_gene: TRBJ1-3
v_gene: TRBV28
d_gene: -
abundance: -
CDR3nt: TGTGCCAGTCTTTCCCCCAAACCTCCGAGAAACACCATATATTTT
CDR3aa: CASLSPKPPRNTIYF

j_gene: TRBJ2-7
v_gene: TRBV10-3
d_gene: TRBD1
abundance: -
CDR3nt: TGTGCCATCACCCCGGGGACAGGGTCGGGCGAGCAGTACTTC
CDR3aa: CAITPGTGSGEQYF

j_gene: TRBJ2-7
v_gene: TRBV6-6
d_gene: -
abundance: -
CDR3nt: TGTGCCAGCAGTCCCCCCTGGCCCTCCTACGAGCAGTACTTC
CDR3aa: CASSPPWPSYEQYF

j_gene: TRBJ2-7
v_gene: TRBV6-5
d_gene: TRBD2
abundance: -
CDR3nt: TGTGCCAGCAGCCCAAGCGGGAGCTGGCGTGATGAGCAGTACTTC
CDR3aa: CASSPSGSWRDEQYF

j_gene: TRBJ2-7
v_gene: TRBV7-9
d_gene: TRBD2
abundance: -
CDR3nt: TGTGCCAGCAGCCCTACACTAGCGGGAGAGAACCCTGTCTACGAGCAGTACTTC
CDR3aa: CASSPTLAGENPVYEQYF

j_gene: TRBJ1-1
v_gene: TRBV2
d_gene: -
abundance: few
CDR3nt: TGTGCCAGCACGGGGAACACTGAAGCTTTCTTT
CDR3aa: CASTGNTEAFF

j_gene: TRBJ1-2
v_gene: TRBV30
d_gene: -
abundance: -
CDR3nt: TGTGCCTGGAGTTTCCCGCAGGGGATACATGGCTACACCTTC
CDR3aa: CAWSFPQGIHGYTF

j_gene: TRBJ2-7
v_gene: TRBV7-6
d_gene: -
abundance: -
CDR3nt: TGTGCCAGCAGCCCCAGTAGGGGCCGCTCCTACGAGCAGTACTTC
CDR3aa: CASSPSRGRSYEQYF

j_gene: TRBJ2-1
v_gene: TRBV11-3
d_gene: -
abundance: -
CDR3nt: TGTGCCAGCAGCTTAGGTGGTGTCACCTACAATGAGCAGTTCTTC
CDR3aa: CASSLGGVTYNEQFF

j_gene: TRBJ2-3
v_gene: TRBV30
d_gene: -
abundance: -
CDR3nt: TGTGCCTGGAGTGGTACGGGAAGGGGTGGGACGCAGTATTTT
CDR3aa: CAWSGTGRGGTQYF

j_gene: TRBJ1-5
v_gene: TRBV28
d_gene: TRBD1
abundance: -
CDR3nt: TGTGCCAGCAGTGGGGGACAGGGCTGGCAGCCCCAGCATTTT
CDR3aa: CASSGGQGWQPQHF

j_gene: TRBJ1-1
v_gene: TRBV15
d_gene: -
abundance: -
CDR3nt: TGTGCCACCAGCACGTACTCGGGAAGGGGTGCTGAAGCTTTCTTT
CDR3aa: CATSTYSGRGAEAFF

j_gene: TRBJ2-1
v_gene: TRBV30
d_gene: TRBD2
abundance: -
CDR3nt: TGTGCCTGGACCCTCGGGACTACCTACTACAATGAGCAGTTCTTC
CDR3aa: CAWTLGTTYYNEQFF

j_gene: TRBJ2-5
v_gene: TRBV2
d_gene: -
abundance: once
CDR3nt: TGTGCCAGCAGTGAAGCGCGAGCGAGGGAGACCCAGTACTTC
CDR3aa: CASSEARARETQYF

j_gene: TRBJ2-7
v_gene: TRBV5-5
d_gene: -
abundance: -
CDR3nt: TGTGCCAGCAGCCAGGGGGGACCGAGATACGAGCAGTACTTC
CDR3aa: CASSQGGPRYEQYF

j_gene: TRBJ1-2
v_gene: TRBV7-9
d_gene: -
abundance: -
CDR3nt: TGTGCCAGCAGCCTCCTTTCTAGACAGGCGAGCTATGGCTACACCTTC
CDR3aa: CASSLLSRQASYGYTF

j_gene: TRBJ1-5
v_gene: TRBV28
d_gene: TRBD1
abundance: -
CDR3nt: TGTGCCAGTCCCCCGGCAGGGGGCGCGGGCAATCAGCCCCAGCATTTT
CDR3aa: CASPPAGGAGNQPQHF

j_gene: TRBJ2-2
v_gene: TRBV25-1
d_gene: TRBD1
abundance: -
CDR3nt: TGTGCCAGCAGTGAATTCCGGACAGGTGGGGAGCTGTTTTTT
CDR3aa: CASSEFRTGGELFF

j_gene: TRBJ1-6
v_gene: TRBV5-1
d_gene: -
abundance: -
CDR3nt: TGCGCCAGCAGCTCTGAAGGGAATTCACCCCTCCACTTT
CDR3aa: CASSSEGNSPLHF

j_gene: TRBJ1-2
v_gene: TRBV6-6
d_gene: -
abundance: -
CDR3nt: TGTGCCACCAGAAGGGAAAAGTATGGCTACACCTTC
CDR3aa: CATRREKYGYTF

j_gene: TRBJ2-1
v_gene: TRBV5-1
d_gene: -
abundance: few
CDR3nt: TGCGCCAGCAGCATACAGGGCAATGAGCAGTTCTTC
CDR3aa: CASSIQGNEQFF

j_gene: TRBJ1-2
v_gene: TRBV6-5
d_gene: -
abundance: once
CDR3nt: TGTGCCAGCAGTTCCCGGACAGCAAAATTCTATGGCTACACCTTC
CDR3aa: CASSSRTAKFYGYTF

j_gene: TRBJ2-3
v_gene: TRBV5-1
d_gene: TRBD2
abundance: once
CDR3nt: TGCGCCAGCAGCCCAAGCACTAGCGGGAGCACAGATACGCAGTATTTT
CDR3aa: CASSPSTSGSTDTQYF

j_gene: TRBJ1-2
v_gene: TRBV6-5
d_gene: TRBD1
abundance: -
CDR3nt: TGTGCCAGCACCAACAGGGGCGACTATGGCTACACCTTC
CDR3aa: CASTNRGDYGYTF

j_gene: TRBJ1-1
v_gene: TRBV5-1
d_gene: -
abundance: -
CDR3nt: TGCGCCAGCAGCTTGGGGGTAGGGGAGGGGAACACTGAAGCTTTCTTT
CDR3aa: CASSLGVGEGNTEAFF

j_gene: TRBJ2-2
v_gene: TRBV5-1
d_gene: -
abundance: -
CDR3nt: TGCGCCAGCAGCTTGGGACAGACTTCGAACACCGGGGAGCTGTTTTTT
CDR3aa: CASSLGQTSNTGELFF

j_gene: TRBJ2-1
v_gene: TRBV15
d_gene: -
abundance: -
CDR3nt: TGTGCCACCAGCAGGGCCTTGGGGCGGAATGAGCAGTTCTTC
CDR3aa: CATSRALGRNEQFF

j_gene: TRBJ1-5
v_gene: TRBV10-3
d_gene: -
abundance: -
CDR3nt: TGTGCCATCAGTGAATCGACGAACAATCAGCCCCAGCATTTT
CDR3aa: CAISESTNNQPQHF

j_gene: TRBJ2-2
v_gene: TRBV2
d_gene: -
abundance: few
CDR3nt: TGTGCCAGCAGTAGGGAGACCGGGGAGCTGTTTTTT
CDR3aa: CASSRETGELFF

j_gene: TRBJ1-1
v_gene: TRBV19
d_gene: -
abundance: once
CDR3nt: TGTGCCAGTAGATCCAGTAGGACAGCCCTTTTCACTGAAGCTTTCTTT
CDR3aa: CASRSSRTALFTEAFF

j_gene: TRBJ2-3
v_gene: TRBV18
d_gene: -
abundance: once
CDR3nt: TGTGCCAGCTCCCAAGGCGCAGGCACAGATACGCAGTATTTT
CDR3aa: CASSQGAGTDTQYF

j_gene: TRBJ1-5
v_gene: TRBV6-4
d_gene: -
abundance: -
CDR3nt: TGTGCCAGCAGTGACTCGAGGCCGTATAGCAATCAGCCCCAGCATTTT
CDR3aa: CASSDSRPYSNQPQHF

j_gene: TRBJ2-7
v_gene: TRBV19
d_gene: TRBD1
abundance: -
CDR3nt: TGTGCCAGTAGTTCCCGCGGGACAGGGGGAGATCAGTACTTC
CDR3aa: CASSSRGTGGDQYF

j_gene: TRBJ2-5
v_gene: TRBV2
d_gene: -
abundance: -
CDR3nt: TGTGCCAGCAGGAAAGGGGGGGGCGGGAATCAAGAGACCCAGTACTTC
CDR3aa: CASRKGGGGNQETQYF

j_gene: TRBJ1-5
v_gene: TRBV11-3
d_gene: -
abundance: -
CDR3nt: TGTGCCAGCAGCCTCAGGGTTCCCCAGCCCCAGCATTTT
CDR3aa: CASSLRVPQPQHF

j_gene: TRBJ1-2
v_gene: TRBV2
d_gene: -
abundance: -
CDR3nt: TGTGCCAGCAGTGAGTGGGACAAACTGGACTATGGCTACACCTTC
CDR3aa: CASSEWDKLDYGYTF

j_gene: TRBJ2-7
v_gene: TRBV6-1
d_gene: -
abundance: -
CDR3nt: TGTGCCAGCTGGGACGAGCAGTACTTC
CDR3aa: CASWDEQYF

j_gene: TRBJ1-2
v_gene: TRBV4-1
d_gene: -
abundance: -
CDR3nt: TGCGCCAGCAGCCAAGATCTACAAAACTATGGCTACACCTTC
CDR3aa: CASSQDLQNYGYTF

j_gene: TRBJ1-1
v_gene: TRBV27
d_gene: -
abundance: -
CDR3nt: TGTGCCAGCAGTATCGACAGGTTTTCGAACACTGAAGCTTTCTTT
CDR3aa: CASSIDRFSNTEAFF

j_gene: TRBJ2-1
v_gene: TRBV11-2
d_gene: TRBD2
abundance: -
CDR3nt: TGTGCCAGCAGCTCTATTAGCGGGAGGACCTACAATGAGCAGTTCTTC
CDR3aa: CASSSISGRTYNEQFF

j_gene: TRBJ2-7
v_gene: TRBV4-2
d_gene: -
abundance: -
CDR3nt: TGTGCCAGCAGCCAAGACTTAGCGTCGACCTACGAGCAGTACTTC
CDR3aa: CASSQDLASTYEQYF

j_gene: TRBJ2-4
v_gene: TRBV12-5
d_gene: -
abundance: -
CDR3nt: TGTGCTAGTGGTACTAGGACAGCCCCCGAAGAGGCCAAAAACATTCAGTACTTC
CDR3aa: CASGTRTAPEEAKNIQYF